The sample holds a few counts of the clone carrying this T cell receptor (beta chain). These data belong to a study of blood T cell repertoires in COVID-19. The repertoire was sequenced with immunoSEQ multiplex PCR; TCRdb's copy has only in-frame clones and lacks some. The sample lists under 100,000 clones, 80% occurring once. The receptor was isolated from a woman aged 40 to 50 with active or convalescent COVID-19. The sequencing input was peripheral blood.

The CDR3 sequence: CASTDSQAKNIQYF. As DNA, the CDR3 is TGTGCCAGCACCGACTCCCAGGCCAAAAACATTCAGTACTTC. The J gene is TRBJ2-4, the V gene TRBV7-9; D remains unclear. V was pared by 7 bases and J by 1 base, with 11 bases between. The germline gives CDR1 SEHNR, CDR2 FQNEAQ (reference sequence). This CDR3 is 14 amino acids long.